This T cell receptor (beta chain) was sequenced in a study of T cells in tuberculosis. The CDR3 contains 17 residues. V lost 4 bases, J lost 8 bases, and 23 bases lay in between. From germline, CDR1 is LNHDA and CDR2 SQIVND (reference sequence). This sample's time point: new active TB diagnosis, blood taken before or within 7 days of starting treatment. Study-level findings and limits: Active tuberculosis patients had shorter CDR3-alpha; the beta difference was nonsignificant. Using the GMM-specific repertoire gave under 90% accuracy versus approximately 66% with motifs. Cases with active tuberculosis were adults, while controls were adolescents.

With regard to this clone: Its matching antigen is unknown.

Using immunoSEQ multiplex PCR, the repertoire was profiled, and TCRdb retains in-frame clones only, with some absent. The table lists roughly 35,000 clones, under 95% of them singletons. The TCR sequence derives from an adult with tuberculosis. Some clones in this sample may be carry-over from other donors' samples. The source was PBMCs, collected at tuberculosis diagnosis. J is TRBJ1-4 and V is TRBV19; TRBD1 is a possible D gene (6 bases). Here the CDR3 DNA reads TGTGCCAGTAGTAACCACCGGCGGGGGGCCCGATGGGAAAAACTGTTTTTT. Its translation: CASSNHRRGARWEKLFF.